A selection of T cell receptor beta chains follows, all from one sample in a study of blood T cell repertoires in COVID-19. This table comes from immunoSEQ multiplex PCR, and its TCRdb copy is limited to in-frame clones, with some not included. This sample yields under 100,000 clones, of which 85% are seen a single time; 10% to 15% belongs to the top ten. Sequencing used peripheral blood. These receptors originate from a woman aged 70-85 years with active or convalescent COVID-19. CDR3s include the opening cysteine and the closing phenylalanine or tryptophan. D genes are given only for firm matches. Clone size appears in some rows only: once, few, many, or a class for an expanded clone.

TRBJ2-3 TRBV28 NA NA CASSLVLGARDTQYF TGTGCCAGCAGTTTAGTCCTGGGGGCGAGGGATACGCAGTATTTT
TRBJ2-1 TRBV14 TRBD2 NA CASSQFRTSGKYNEQFF TGTGCCAGCAGCCAATTCCGGACTAGCGGGAAATACAATGAGCAGTTCTTC
TRBJ2-5 TRBV24-1 TRBD1 NA CATSDPGQGGQETQYF TGTGCCACCAGTGATCCAGGACAGGGGGGACAAGAGACCCAGTACTTC
TRBJ1-5 TRBV3-1/TRBV3-2 TRBD1 NA CASSRGGTGNQPQHF TGTGCCAGCAGCCGGGGGGGGACAGGCAACCAGCCCCAGCATTTT
TRBJ1-3 TRBV6-5 NA NA CASSPQGFSGNTIYF TGTGCCAGCAGTCCGCAGGGCTTCTCTGGAAACACCATATATTTT
TRBJ1-1 TRBV10-3 NA once CACRGLYTEAFF TGTGCCTGCCGGGGGTTGTACACTGAAGCTTTCTTT
TRBJ1-5 TRBV6-2/TRBV6-3 NA NA CASSYIGNQPQHF TGTGCCAGCAGTTACATAGGCAATCAGCCCCAGCATTTT
TRBJ1-6 TRBV2 TRBD1 NA CASNRDRGNSPLHF TGTGCCAGCAACCGGGACAGGGGTAATTCACCCCTCCACTTT
TRBJ2-6 TRBV7-8 NA NA CASSRAWGGPSPGANVLTF TGTGCCAGCAGCCGCGCCTGGGGGGGGCCTTCCCCTGGGGCCAACGTCCTGACTTTC
TRBJ2-2 TRBV2 TRBD2 NA CASSLGGGQLSGELFF TGTGCCAGCAGCCTTGGCGGGGGGCAACTGTCCGGGGAGCTGTTTTTT
TRBJ2-1 TRBV6-5 TRBD2 NA CASSYSGLAEYNEQFF TGTGCCAGCAGTTACTCGGGACTAGCGGAATACAATGAGCAGTTCTTC